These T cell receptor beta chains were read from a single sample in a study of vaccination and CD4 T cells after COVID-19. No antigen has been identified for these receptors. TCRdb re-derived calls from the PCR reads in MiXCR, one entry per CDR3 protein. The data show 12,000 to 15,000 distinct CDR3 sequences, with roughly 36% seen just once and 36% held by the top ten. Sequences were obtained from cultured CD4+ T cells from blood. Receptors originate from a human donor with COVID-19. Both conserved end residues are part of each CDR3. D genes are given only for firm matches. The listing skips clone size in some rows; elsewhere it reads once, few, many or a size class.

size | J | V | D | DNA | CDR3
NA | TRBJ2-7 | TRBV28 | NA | TGTGCCAGCAGCTCCCCGCGGACAGAGCAGTACTTC | CASSSPRTEQYF
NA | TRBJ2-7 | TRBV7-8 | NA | TGTGCCAGCAGCCACGGCGGGTTGAGCTCCTACGAGCAGTACTTC | CASSHGGLSSYEQYF
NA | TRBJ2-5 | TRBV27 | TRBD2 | TGTGCCAGCAGTTTAGGTGGGGGAGGGCAAGAGACCCAGTACTTC | CASSLGGGGQETQYF
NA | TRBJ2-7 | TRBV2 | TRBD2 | TGTGCCAGCAGCAGCGATAGCGGGGGGGTCGGAGAGCAGTACTTC | CASSSDSGGVGEQYF
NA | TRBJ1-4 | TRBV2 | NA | TGTGCCAGCAGTGTTCTCCGGGAAAAACTGTTTTTT | CASSVLREKLFF
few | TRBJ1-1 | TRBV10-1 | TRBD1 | TGCGCCAGCAAAGACAGGGGTTTGACTGAAGCTTTCTTT | CASKDRGLTEAFF
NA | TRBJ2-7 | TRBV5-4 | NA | TGTGCCAGCAGCTCGACGAGAGGTCTGGCCTACGAGCAGTACTTC | CASSSTRGLAYEQYF
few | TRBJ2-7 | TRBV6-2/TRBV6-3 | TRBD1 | TGTGCCAGCAGTTATCTATCTTGGGGACAGGACTCCTACGAGCAGTACTTC | CASSYLSWGQDSYEQYF
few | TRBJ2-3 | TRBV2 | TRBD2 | TGTGCCAGGGGAGGCGGGGGGGGCACAGATACGCAGTATTTT | CARGGGGGTDTQYF
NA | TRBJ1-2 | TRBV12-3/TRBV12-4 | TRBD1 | TGTGCCAGCAGTTTAACAGGGGCCTATGGCTACACCTTC | CASSLTGAYGYTF
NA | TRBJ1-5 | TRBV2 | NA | TGTGCCAGCAGTCCCACGGGCTACAATCAGCCCCAGCATTTT | CASSPTGYNQPQHF
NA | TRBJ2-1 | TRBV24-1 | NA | TGTGCCACCAGTGAAGGAAGGGGGGCGTGGGTTGATGAGCAGTTCTTC | CATSEGRGAWVDEQFF
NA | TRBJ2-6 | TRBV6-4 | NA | TGTGCCAGCAGTGTCTGGGCTGGGGCCAACGTCCTGACTTTC | CASSVWAGANVLTF
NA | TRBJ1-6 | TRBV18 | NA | TGTGCCAGCTCAGAAAGCCCTCAAACACCCCTCCACTTT | CASSESPQTPLHF
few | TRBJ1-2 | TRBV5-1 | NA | TGCGCCAGCAGCCAGGACAGCGTTAACTATGGCTACACCTTC | CASSQDSVNYGYTF
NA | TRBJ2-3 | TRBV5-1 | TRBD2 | TGCGCCAGCAGCGGCAGGAGCGGGGGGGCTAGCACAGATACGCAGTATTTT | CASSGRSGGASTDTQYF
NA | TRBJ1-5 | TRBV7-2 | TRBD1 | TGTGCCAGCAGCCTACAGGGGTACAATCAGCCCCAGCATTTT | CASSLQGYNQPQHF
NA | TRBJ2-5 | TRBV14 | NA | TGTGCCAGCAGCCAGGTCGGGGGCCAGGGCGGAGAGACCCAGTACTTC | CASSQVGGQGGETQYF
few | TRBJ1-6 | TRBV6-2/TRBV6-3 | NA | TGTGCCAGCGGAGTAACCCAGGCGAATTCACCCCTCCACTTT | CASGVTQANSPLHF
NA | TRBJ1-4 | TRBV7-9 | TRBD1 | TGTGCCAGCAGCTCTAATCCGGGACAGGGGGGTGAAAAACTGTTTTTT | CASSSNPGQGGEKLFF
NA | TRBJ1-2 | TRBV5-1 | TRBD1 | TGCGCCAGCAGCTTGGTGGGACAGGGAGGCTATGGCTACACCTTC | CASSLVGQGGYGYTF
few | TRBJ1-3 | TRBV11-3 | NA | TGTGCCAGCAGCTTAGATCCAGTCTCTGGAAACACCATATATTTT | CASSLDPVSGNTIYF
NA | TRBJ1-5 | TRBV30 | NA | TGTGCCTGGAGTCGTCCCCCGAGAACTTATAGCAATCAGCCCCAGCATTTT | CAWSRPPRTYSNQPQHF
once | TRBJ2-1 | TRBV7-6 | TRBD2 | TGTGCCAGCAGCTTAGCGGCTAGCGGGGGGATCAGGGAGCAGTTCTTC | CASSLAASGGIREQFF
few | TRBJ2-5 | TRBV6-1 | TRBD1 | TGTGCCAGCAGCCCTCCAACCACAGGGGTGGAGACCCAGTACTTC | CASSPPTTGVETQYF
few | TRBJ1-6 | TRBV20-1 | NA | TGCAGTGCTGGCACCGCTGTCCGCTCACCCCTCCACTTT | CSAGTAVRSPLHF
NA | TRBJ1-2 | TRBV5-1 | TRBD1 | TGCGCCAGCAGCCAACAGGGGAGGGACGGCTACACCTTC | CASSQQGRDGYTF
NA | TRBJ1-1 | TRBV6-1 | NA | TGTGCCAGCAGCCTATTATTCAACACTGAAGCTTTCTTT | CASSLLFNTEAFF
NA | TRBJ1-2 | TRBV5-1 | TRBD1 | TGCGCCAGCAGCTTGGATCAGGGGGCGGTGGGTGGCTACACCTTC | CASSLDQGAVGGYTF
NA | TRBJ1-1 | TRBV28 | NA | TGTGCCAGCACCTCGAGCCAGGGATGGAACACTGAAGCTTTCTTT | CASTSSQGWNTEAFF
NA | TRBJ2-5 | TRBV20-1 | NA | TGCAGTGCTAGACCGCTCCGGGACCCTATCCAAGAGACCCAGTACTTC | CSARPLRDPIQETQYF
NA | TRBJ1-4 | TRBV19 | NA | TGTGCCAGTAGCGACAGAACTAATGAAAAACTGTTTTTT | CASSDRTNEKLFF
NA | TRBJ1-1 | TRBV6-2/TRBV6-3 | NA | TGTGCCAGCACCCTGTTTAGAGGACGGGGGGTAGATGTGAACACTGAAGCTTTCTTT | CASTLFRGRGVDVNTEAFF
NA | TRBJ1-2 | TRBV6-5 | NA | TGTGCCAGCAGTTACGCTGGCGGCTATGGCTACACCTTC | CASSYAGGYGYTF
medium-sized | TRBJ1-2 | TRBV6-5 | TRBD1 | TGTGCCAGCAGTTACTCCCGGGACAGGGAACGCTATGGCTACACCTTC | CASSYSRDRERYGYTF
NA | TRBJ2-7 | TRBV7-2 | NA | TGTGCCAGCAGCCCCCCGGGACCCGCAAAGCCCTACGAGCAGTACTTC | CASSPPGPAKPYEQYF
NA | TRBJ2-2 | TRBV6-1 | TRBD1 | TGTGCCAGCAGCCTGGCCGGGACAGGGGTGACCGGGGAGCTGTTTTTT | CASSLAGTGVTGELFF
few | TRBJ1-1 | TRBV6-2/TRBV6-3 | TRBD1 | TGTGCCAGCAGAGGACAGGGGGCCAGGAACACTGAAGCTTTCTTT | CASRGQGARNTEAFF
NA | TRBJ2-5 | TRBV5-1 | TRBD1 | TGCGCCAGCAGCTTGCAGGGACAGGGGTTTGAGACCCAGTACTTC | CASSLQGQGFETQYF
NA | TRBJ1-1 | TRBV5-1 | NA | TGCGCCAGCAGCTTAGGAGTCCGTGAGGGGACGAACACTGAAGCTTTCTTT | CASSLGVREGTNTEAFF
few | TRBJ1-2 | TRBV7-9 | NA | TGTGCCAGCAGCCAAAGCGGGGCCGTCCCGAAGGGCTACACCTTC | CASSQSGAVPKGYTF
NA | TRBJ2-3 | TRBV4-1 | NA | TGCGCCAGCAGCCAAAGGGGGGGCGGGCCTAGCACAGATACGCAGTATTTT | CASSQRGGGPSTDTQYF
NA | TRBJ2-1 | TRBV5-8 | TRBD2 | TGTGCCAGCAGCTTGGGACTAGCGGGGGGATACAATGAGCAGTTCTTC | CASSLGLAGGYNEQFF
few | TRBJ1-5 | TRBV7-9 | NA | TGTGCCAGCAGCCCGGACCTAAGCAATCAGCCCCAGCATTTT | CASSPDLSNQPQHF
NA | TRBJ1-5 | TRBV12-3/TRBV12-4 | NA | TGTGCCAGCAGTCCTCTACAGGGCCAGCCCCAGCATTTT | CASSPLQGQPQHF
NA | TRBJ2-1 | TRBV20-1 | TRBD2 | TGCAGTGCTAGAATAAGGGGACTAGTCTACAATGAGCAGTTCTTC | CSARIRGLVYNEQFF
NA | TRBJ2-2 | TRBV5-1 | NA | TGCGCCAGCAGAGGTGGGGGGCCGGGCACCGGGGAGCTGTTTTTT | CASRGGGPGTGELFF
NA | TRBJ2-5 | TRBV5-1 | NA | TGCGCCAGCGGGCCAGACCCCGGGGGGCCAGGGGAGACCCAGTACTTC | CASGPDPGGPGETQYF
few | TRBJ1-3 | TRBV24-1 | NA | TGTGCCACCAGTGATAGGGACAAGGGAAACACCATATATTTT | CATSDRDKGNTIYF
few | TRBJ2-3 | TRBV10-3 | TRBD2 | TGTGCCATCGCGGAGACGGCGGGGGGCCCAGCCTCAGATACGCAGTATTTT | CAIAETAGGPASDTQYF
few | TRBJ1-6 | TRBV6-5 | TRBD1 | TGTGCCAGCAGTTACCGAGGGGGCTCACCCCTCCACTTT | CASSYRGGSPLHF